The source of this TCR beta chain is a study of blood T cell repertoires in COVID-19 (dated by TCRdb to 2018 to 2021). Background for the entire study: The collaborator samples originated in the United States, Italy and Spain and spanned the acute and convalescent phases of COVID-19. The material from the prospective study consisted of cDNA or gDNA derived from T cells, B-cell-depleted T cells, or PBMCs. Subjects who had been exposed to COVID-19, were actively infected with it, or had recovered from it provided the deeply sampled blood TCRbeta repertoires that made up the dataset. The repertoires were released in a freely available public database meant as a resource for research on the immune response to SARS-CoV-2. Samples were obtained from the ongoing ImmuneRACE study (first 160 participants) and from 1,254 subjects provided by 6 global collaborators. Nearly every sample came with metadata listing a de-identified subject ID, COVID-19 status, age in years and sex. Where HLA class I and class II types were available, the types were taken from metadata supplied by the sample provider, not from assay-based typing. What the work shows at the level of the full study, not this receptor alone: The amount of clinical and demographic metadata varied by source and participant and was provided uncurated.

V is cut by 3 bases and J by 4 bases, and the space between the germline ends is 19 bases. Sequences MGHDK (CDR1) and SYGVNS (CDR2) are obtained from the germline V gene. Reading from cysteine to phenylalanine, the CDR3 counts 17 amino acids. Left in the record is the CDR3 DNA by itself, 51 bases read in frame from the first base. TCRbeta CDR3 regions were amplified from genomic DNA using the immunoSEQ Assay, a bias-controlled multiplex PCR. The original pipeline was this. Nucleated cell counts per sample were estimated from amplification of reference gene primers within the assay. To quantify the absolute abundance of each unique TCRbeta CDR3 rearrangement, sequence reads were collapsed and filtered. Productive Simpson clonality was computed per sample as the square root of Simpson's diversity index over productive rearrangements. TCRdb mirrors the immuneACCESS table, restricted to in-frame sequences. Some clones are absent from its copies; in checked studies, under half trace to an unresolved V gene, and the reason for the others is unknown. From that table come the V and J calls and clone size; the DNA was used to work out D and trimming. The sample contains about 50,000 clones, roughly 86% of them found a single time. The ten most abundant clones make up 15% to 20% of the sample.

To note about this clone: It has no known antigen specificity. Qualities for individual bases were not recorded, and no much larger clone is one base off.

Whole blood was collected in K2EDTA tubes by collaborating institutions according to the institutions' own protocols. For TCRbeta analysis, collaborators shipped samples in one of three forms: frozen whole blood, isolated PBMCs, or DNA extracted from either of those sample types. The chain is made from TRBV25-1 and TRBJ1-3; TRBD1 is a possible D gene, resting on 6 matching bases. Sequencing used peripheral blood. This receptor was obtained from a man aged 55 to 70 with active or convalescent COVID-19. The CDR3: CASSELTGRGNGNTIYF. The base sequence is TGTGCCAGCAGTGAGTTGACTGGGAGGGGGAACGGAAACACCATATATTTT.